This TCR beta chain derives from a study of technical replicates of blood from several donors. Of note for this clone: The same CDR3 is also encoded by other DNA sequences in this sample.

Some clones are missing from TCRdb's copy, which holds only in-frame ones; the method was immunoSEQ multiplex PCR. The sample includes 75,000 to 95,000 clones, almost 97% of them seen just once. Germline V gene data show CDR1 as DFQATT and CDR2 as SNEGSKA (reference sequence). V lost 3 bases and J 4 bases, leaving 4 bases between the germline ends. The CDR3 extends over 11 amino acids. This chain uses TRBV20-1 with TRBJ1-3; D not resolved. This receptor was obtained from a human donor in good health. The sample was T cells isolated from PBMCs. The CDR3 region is CSASSGNTIYF. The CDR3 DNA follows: TGCAGTGCTAGTTCGGGAAACACCATATATTTT.